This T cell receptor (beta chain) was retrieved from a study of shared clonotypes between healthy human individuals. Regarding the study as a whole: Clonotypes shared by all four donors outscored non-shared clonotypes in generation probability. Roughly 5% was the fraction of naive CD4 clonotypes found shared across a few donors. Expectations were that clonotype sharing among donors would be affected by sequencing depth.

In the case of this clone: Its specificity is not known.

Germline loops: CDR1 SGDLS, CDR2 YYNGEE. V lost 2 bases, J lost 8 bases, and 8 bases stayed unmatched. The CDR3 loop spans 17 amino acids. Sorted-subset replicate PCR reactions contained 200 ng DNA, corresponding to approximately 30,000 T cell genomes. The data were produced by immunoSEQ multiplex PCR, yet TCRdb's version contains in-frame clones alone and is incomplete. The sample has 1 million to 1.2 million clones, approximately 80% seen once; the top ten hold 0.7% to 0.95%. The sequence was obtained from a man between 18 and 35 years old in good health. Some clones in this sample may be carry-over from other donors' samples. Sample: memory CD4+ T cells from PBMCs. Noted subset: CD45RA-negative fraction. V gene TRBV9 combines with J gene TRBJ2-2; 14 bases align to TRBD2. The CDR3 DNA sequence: TGTGCCAGCAGCGTCGAGACTAGCGGGAGGGCAGGAGGGGAGCTGTTTTTT. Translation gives CASSVETSGRAGGELFF.